Below, 9 T cell receptor beta chains from the same sample are listed, as sequenced in a study of early T cells in non-severe SARS-CoV-2 infection. In TCRdb, the 5' RACE reads were re-called with MiXCR into one record per CDR3 protein. The sample carries approximately 99,000 distinct CDR3 sequences, about an eighth recorded once. The sample consisted of whole blood. The receptors originated from an adult who was a healthcare worker with PCR-confirmed SARS-CoV-2 infection or an uninfected control (not recorded which).

The chain joins TRBV3-1 to TRBJ2-5; the match to TRBD1 covers 7 bases. The CDR3 is made up of 15 amino acids. The germline CDR1 and CDR2 sequences are LGHDT and YNNKEL (reference sequence). V lost 4 bases to trimming and J lost 5 bases; unmatched junction nucleotides: 10. CDR3 DNA: TGTGCCAGCAGCCTTAGGGACAGACTTCCCGAGACCCAGTACTTC. Protein: CASSLRDRLPETQYF.

This clonotype appeared a few times. The rearrangement joins TRBV29-1 to TRBJ2-1, with 10 bases aligning to TRBD1. Germline V gene data show CDR1 as SQVTM and CDR2 as ANQGSEA. This CDR3 has 14 amino acids. J lost 4 bases, V lost 7 bases, and 7 bases had no gene match. The CDR3 sequence: CSAKDRGNYNEQFF. The CDR3 nucleotides are TGCAGCGCGAAGGACAGGGGGAATTACAATGAGCAGTTCTTC.

This clonotype was observed a handful of times. The chain has TRBV3-1 and TRBJ2-5; no clear D gene. The V gene lost 0 bases and the J gene lost 3 bases, with 8 bases spanning the gap. The CDR3 has 14 residues. Germline V CDR1 and CDR2: LGHDT, YNNKEL (reference sequence). This CDR3 is CASSQDPAKETQYF. CDR3 nucleotide sequence: TGTGCCAGCAGCCAAGATCCAGCTAAAGAGACCCAGTACTTC.

In this sample, this clonotype turned up many times. The chain has TRBV6-1 and TRBJ1-2, with 9 bases aligning to TRBD1. V trimming: 2 bases; J trimming: 9 bases; junction bases outside the gene matches: 7. CDR1 and CDR2 from the germline V gene are MNHNS and SASEGT. The CDR3 has 14 residues. The chain's CDR3 is CASSEPGQGPSYTF. The CDR3 DNA reads as TGTGCCAGCAGTGAACCCGGACAGGGGCCGAGCTACACCTTC.

This clonotype was observed a handful of times. V is TRBV2 and J is TRBJ2-1, with D unresolved. The CDR3 sequence is 12 residues long. The V end was cut by 6 bases, the J end by 5 bases, with 8 bases between. Germline values: CDR1 SNHLY, CDR2 FYNNEI. The CDR3 bases are TGTGCCAGCAGCGCCCAGAACAATGAGCAGTTCTTC. It encodes CASSAQNNEQFF. The full variable domain, in which reference TRBV2 and TRBJ2-1 provide the parts outside the CDR3, is EPEVTQTPSHQVTQMGQEVILRCVPISNHLYFYWYRQILGQKVEFLVSFYNNEISEKSEIFDDQFSVERPDGSNFTLKIRSTKLEDSAMYFCASSAQNNEQFFGPGTRLTVL.

This clonotype has more than one count but fewer than ten. The V gene is TRBV5-6, the J gene TRBJ2-7, with 7 bases identical to TRBD1. Unmatched junction bases numbered 6, after V lost 4 bases and J lost 8 bases. Germline lookup yields CDR1 SGHDT and CDR2 YYEEEE. The CDR3 consists of 12 residues. CDR3 DNA: TGTGCCAGCAGCACTAACAGGGGCCAGCAGTACTTC. This gives the protein CASSTNRGQQYF.

By sample fraction, this clonotype is medium-sized. The chain couples TRBV11-1 to TRBJ2-2; 9 nucleotides agree with TRBD2. This CDR3 is built from 18 residues. J lost 0 bases, V lost 2 bases, and 7 bases had no gene match. Germline CDR1 reads SGHAT; CDR2 reads FQDESV (reference sequence). CDR3 DNA sequence: TGTGCCAGCAGCTTACGAGAGCGGGGGGTTTCGAACACCGGGGAGCTGTTTTTT. This codes for CASSLRERGVSNTGELFF.

V usage is TRBV30 and J usage is TRBJ2-7; possibly TRBD1 for D (6 bases). This CDR3 is 13 amino acids long. Germline-derived CDR1 and CDR2 are GTSNPN and SVGIG (reference sequence). V gave up 0 bases and J gave up 6 bases, with 12 bases separating them. The CDR3 here is CAWSVGTGFEQYF. The DNA of the CDR3 is TGTGCCTGGAGTGTTGGTACAGGGTTCGAGCAGTACTTC.

The rearrangement links TRBV28 to TRBJ2-7; D not resolved. Germline V gene data show CDR1 as MDHEN and CDR2 as SYDVKM. V lost 7 bases to trimming and J lost 2 bases, with 18 bases between them. The CDR3 has 15 residues. The CDR3 DNA sequence: TGTGCCAGCACATTTTCGGCGGATCAGACCTACGAGCAGTACTTC. Its translation is CASTFSADQTYEQYF.